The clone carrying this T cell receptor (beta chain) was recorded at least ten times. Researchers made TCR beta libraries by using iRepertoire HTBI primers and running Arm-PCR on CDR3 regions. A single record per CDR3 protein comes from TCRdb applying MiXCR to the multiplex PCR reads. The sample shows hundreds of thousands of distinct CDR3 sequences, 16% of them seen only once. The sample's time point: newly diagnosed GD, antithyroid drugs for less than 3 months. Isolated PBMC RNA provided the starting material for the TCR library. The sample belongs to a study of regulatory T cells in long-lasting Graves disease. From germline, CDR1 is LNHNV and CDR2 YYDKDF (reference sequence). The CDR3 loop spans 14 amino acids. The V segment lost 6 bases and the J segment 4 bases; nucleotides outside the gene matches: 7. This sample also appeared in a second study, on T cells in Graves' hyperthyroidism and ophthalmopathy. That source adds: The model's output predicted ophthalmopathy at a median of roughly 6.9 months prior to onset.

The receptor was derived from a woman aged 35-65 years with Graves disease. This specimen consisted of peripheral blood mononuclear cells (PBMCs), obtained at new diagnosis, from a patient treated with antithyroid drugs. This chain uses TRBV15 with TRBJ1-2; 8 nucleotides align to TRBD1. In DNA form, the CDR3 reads TGTGCCACCAGAGAAGACAGGGGTTTCTATGGCTACACCTTC. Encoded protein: CATREDRGFYGYTF.